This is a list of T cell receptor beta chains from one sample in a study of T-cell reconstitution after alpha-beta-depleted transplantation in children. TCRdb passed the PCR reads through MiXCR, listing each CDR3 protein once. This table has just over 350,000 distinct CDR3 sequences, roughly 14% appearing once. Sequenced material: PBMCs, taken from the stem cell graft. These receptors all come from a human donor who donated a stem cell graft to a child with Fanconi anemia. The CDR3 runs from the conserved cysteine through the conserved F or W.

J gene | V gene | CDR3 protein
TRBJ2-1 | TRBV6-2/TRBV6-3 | CASSPTGAGVNEQFF
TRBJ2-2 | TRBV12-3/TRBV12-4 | CASNQGSTGELFF
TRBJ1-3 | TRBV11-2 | CASSPLRWGGTGNTIYF
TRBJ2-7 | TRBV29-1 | CSVEDQGALIYEQYF
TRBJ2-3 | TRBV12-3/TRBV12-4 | CASSQTSGGWDTQYF
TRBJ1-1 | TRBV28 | CATHRGVNTEAFF
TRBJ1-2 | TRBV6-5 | CASRYTGINYSGYTF
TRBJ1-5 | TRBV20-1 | CSAREWRYSNQPQHF
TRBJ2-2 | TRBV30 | CAWSLYTGELFF
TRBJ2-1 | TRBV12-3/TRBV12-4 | CASSPSRGVNNEQFF
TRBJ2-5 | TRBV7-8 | CASSPAWSEQETQYF